Detailed here is one TCR beta chain. The germline gives CDR1 KGHSH, CDR2 LQKENI. V shed 4 bases and J 6 bases; nucleotides not matched to a gene: 5. The CDR3 is made up of 13 amino acids. The sample comes from a study of cytomegalovirus exposure and HLA in healthy donors. The PCR made use of 60 Vbeta and 13 Jbeta primers. Generated by immunoSEQ multiplex PCR, the TCRdb table keeps only in-frame clones and is missing some. The table records under 150,000 clones, about 80% of them present only once. The V and J genes are TRBV18 and TRBJ1-2; 7 nucleotides match TRBD1. The receptor comes from a man under 40 in good health and CMV-seropositive. The sample comprised PBMCs. CDR3 residues: CASSLRQGDGYTF. CDR3 DNA: TGTGCCAGCTCACTGCGACAGGGAGATGGCTACACCTTC.